This T cell receptor (beta chain) was captured by sequencing in a study of blood T cell repertoires in COVID-19. Turning to the study itself: The samples span acute and convalescent COVID-19 from the United States, Italy and Spain. T cells, B-cell-depleted T cells, or PBMCs supplied cDNA or gDNA.

Original handling: Estimation of nucleated cell counts was performed using reference gene primer amplification. Sequenced by immunoSEQ multiplex PCR; TCRdb stores in-frame clones only, minus some. For V, J and clone size, that table is used; D and trimming come from the DNA. The sample carries around 200,000 clones, 65% to 80% recorded once. J lost 3 bases, V lost 4 bases, and 4 bases had no gene match. CDR1 SEHNR and CDR2 FQNEAQ come from the germline V gene (reference sequence). The length of the CDR3 is 15 residues. The rearrangement links TRBV7-9 to TRBJ2-1, with 9 bases identical to TRBD2. This clonotype was sampled from a woman in her forties or fifties with acute or convalescent COVID-19. Sequencing was carried out using peripheral blood. CDR3 sequence reads: CASSSLAGRYNEQFF. The CDR3 DNA reads as TGTGCCAGCAGCTCCCTAGCGGGGCGCTACAATGAGCAGTTCTTC.